A single sample gave rise to the 9 T cell receptor beta chains below, sequenced in a study of blood T cell repertoires in COVID-19. Clones were read by immunoSEQ multiplex PCR, and TCRdb kept only the in-frame ones, dropping some. The sample has tens of thousands of clones; approximately 87% are singletons. Material: peripheral blood. These TCRs come from a woman aged 55-75 years with COVID-19, enrolled during active disease.

The J gene is TRBJ1-4, the V gene TRBV19, with TRBD1 matching 9 bases. Trimming removed 9 bases from V and 8 bases from J; junction bases left unmatched: 13. Germline V gene sequence: CDR1 LNHDA, CDR2 SQIVND (reference sequence). The CDR3 extends over 15 amino acids. The CDR3 DNA reads TGTGCCAGCAAGTTTCCCGGGACAGGGTTGGAAAAACTGTTTTTT. It is translated as CASKFPGTGLEKLFF.

V gene TRBV18 combines with J gene TRBJ1-1; tentative D call: TRBD1 (6 bases). This CDR3 comprises 13 residues. Germline-derived CDR1 and CDR2 are KGHSH and LQKENI. V gave up 5 bases and J gave up 1 base, with 8 bases separating them. The CDR3 here is CASSKGGNTEAFF. Here the CDR3 DNA reads TGTGCCAGCTCAAAAGGGGGGAACACTGAAGCTTTCTTT.

J is TRBJ2-2 and V is TRBV7-8, with 7 bases identical to TRBD2. This CDR3 spans 16 amino acids. Trimming took 2 bases from V and 4 from J; bases not matched to a gene: 7. The germline V gene has CDR1 SGHVS and CDR2 FQNEAQ. The CDR3 spells CASSLQREDGTGELFF. As DNA, the CDR3 is TGTGCCAGCAGCTTACAACGGGAGGATGGCACCGGGGAGCTGTTTTTT.

This chain uses TRBV2 with TRBJ2-5, with 7 bases lining up with TRBD2. The CDR3 spans 14 residues. Germline loops: CDR1 SNHLY, CDR2 FYNNEI. Unmatched junction bases numbered 9, after V lost 6 bases and J lost 5 bases. The CDR3 DNA sequence: TGTGCCAGCAGCGGAACCGGGGGGTGGGAGACCCAGTACTTC. It yields the protein CASSGTGGWETQYF. Full variable domain (outside the CDR3, taken from reference TRBV2 and TRBJ2-5): EPEVTQTPSHQVTQMGQEVILRCVPISNHLYFYWYRQILGQKVEFLVSFYNNEISEKSEIFDDQFSVERPDGSNFTLKIRSTKLEDSAMYFCASSGTGGWETQYFGPGTRLLVL.

The J gene is TRBJ2-1, the V gene TRBV19; possible D gene TRBD1, 5 bases. Germline lookup yields CDR1 LNHDA and CDR2 SQIVND (reference sequence). V lost 3 bases, J lost 13 bases, and 19 bases lay in between. The length of the CDR3 is 14 residues. DNA of the CDR3: TGTGCCAGTAGTATGGGTGCTGGGGCTACGGTACAGTTCTTC. Translated, it gives CASSMGAGATVQFF.

A note on this clone: The junction departs from the called germline gene at one end, perhaps through a read error. The chain links TRBV19 to TRBJ1-4, with D maybe TRBD1 (6 bases). Germline values: CDR1 LNHDA, CDR2 SQIVND (reference sequence). This CDR3 contains 14 residues. CDR3 sequence: CASSSRGTTEKLFF. CDR3 in DNA: TGTGCCAGTAGTAGTAGGGGGACTACTGAAAAACTGTTTTTT.

The chain joins TRBV28 to TRBJ2-3; TRBD2 is a possible D gene (6 bases). Between the trimmed V and J ends, which lost 3 bases and 4 bases, there was a span of 20 bases. Germline V gene sequence: CDR1 MDHEN, CDR2 SYDVKM. The CDR3 loop spans 17 amino acids. The CDR3: CASSFAGRDGGADTQYF. CDR3 DNA sequence: TGTGCCAGCAGTTTCGCTGGGCGGGACGGGGGTGCAGATACGCAGTATTTT.

This chain links TRBV30 with TRBJ2-2; D may be TRBD2 (5 bases). Trimming cost V 4 bases and J 0 bases, with 9 bases left between them. Germline-derived CDR1 and CDR2 are GTSNPN and SVGIG (reference sequence). This CDR3 comprises 14 residues. The CDR3 loop reads CAWTRGANTGELFF. The CDR3 DNA is TGTGCCTGGACCCGGGGAGCGAACACCGGGGAGCTGTTTTTT.

This chain uses TRBV3-1 (or the pseudogene TRBV3-2) with TRBJ2-1, with 7 bases aligning to TRBD2. The CDR3 extends over 15 amino acids. Looked up from germline, CDR1 is LGHDT and CDR2 is YNNKEL (reference sequence). V shed 1 base and J 4 bases; nucleotides not matched to a gene: 4. CDR3 DNA sequence: TGTGCCAGCAGCCAAGGAATTAGCGGGTACAATGAGCAGTTCTTC. This encodes CASSQGISGYNEQFF.